This is a list of T cell receptor beta chains from one sample in a study of blood T cell repertoires in COVID-19. The data were produced by immunoSEQ multiplex PCR, yet TCRdb's version contains in-frame clones alone and is incomplete. The sample includes around 140,000 clones, under 90% seen only once; the top ten take approximately 3.5%. Sample: peripheral blood. All receptors come from a man in his 70s who had recovered from COVID-19. Both conserved end residues are part of each CDR3. D genes are given only for firm matches. Size tells how often a clone was seen (once, few, many) or the class of an expanded clone, and some rows leave it out.

v_gene,d_gene,abundance,j_gene,CDR3aa,CDR3nt
TRBV4-1,NA,NA,TRBJ2-2,CASSPDREAGELFF,TGCGCCAGCAGTCCTGACAGGGAGGCCGGGGAGCTGTTTTTT
TRBV7-2,TRBD2,many,TRBJ2-7,CASTRPGLAYEQYF,TGTGCCAGCACCCGGCCGGGACTAGCCTACGAGCAGTACTTC
TRBV9,TRBD1,NA,TRBJ1-2,CASSLDRDRTGYTF,TGTGCCAGCAGCCTAGACCGGGACAGGACTGGCTACACCTTC
TRBV7-9,NA,NA,TRBJ1-5,CASSLRSDYSNQPQHF,TGTGCCAGCAGCTTAAGATCAGATTATAGCAATCAGCCCCAGCATTTT
TRBV6-1,TRBD1,NA,TRBJ1-2,CASSEQDRYGYTF,TGTGCCAGCAGTGAACAGGACAGGTACGGCTACACCTTC
TRBV6-6,TRBD2,NA,TRBJ2-1,CASSYIAGGIYNEQFF,TGTGCCAGCAGTTATATCGCGGGAGGTATTTACAATGAGCAGTTCTTC
TRBV5-1,NA,NA,TRBJ2-7,CASSSRGTYEQYF,TGCGCCAGCAGCTCACGAGGAACCTACGAGCAGTACTTC
TRBV7-3,NA,few,TRBJ1-2,CASSPTGNYGYTF,TGTGCCAGCAGCCCAACAGGGAACTATGGCTACACCTTC
TRBV7-6,TRBD2,NA,TRBJ2-7,CASSPPSGGSYEQYF,TGTGCCAGCAGCCCCCCTAGCGGAGGCTCCTACGAGCAGTACTTC
TRBV5-4,TRBD2,NA,TRBJ2-2,CASSLGPGLAGDGGELFF,TGTGCCAGCAGCTTGGGACCGGGACTAGCGGGAGACGGCGGGGAGCTGTTTTTT
TRBV7-9,NA,NA,TRBJ2-1,CASSFPGGGGAYEQFF,TGTGCCAGCAGCTTCCCCGGGGGAGGGGGGGCTTATGAGCAGTTCTTC